The 28 T cell receptor beta chains listed next were all sequenced from one sample in a study of memory CD4+ T cells and cytomegalovirus serostatus. Single viable CD3+CD4+CD8-CD45RO+ cells were sorted as the memory CD4+ T cells. Here immunoSEQ multiplex PCR was the method, and the copy in TCRdb shows in-frame clones only, minus some. Here the sample spans 61,000 or so clones, roughly 75% being singletons. The sample taken for sequencing was memory CD4+ T cells from blood. All receptors come from an adult in good health and CMV-seronegative. Some clones in this sample may be carry-over from other donors' samples.

V gene TRBV30 combines with J gene TRBJ2-3; D unresolved. The germline V and J ends were trimmed by 2 bases and 0 bases, with 9 bases remaining between them. CDR1 is GTSNPN, CDR2 SVGIG, per germline (reference sequence). The CDR3 is 14 residues long. Here the CDR3 reads CAWSRPTSTDTQYF. The CDR3 DNA reads TGTGCCTGGAGTCGCCCGACTAGCACAGATACGCAGTATTTT.

This chain joins TRBV7-8 and TRBJ1-6; a weak D match, TRBD1 (5 bases). The CDR3 totals 17 residues. Trimming stripped 5 bases from V and 6 bases from J, with 20 bases between. Germline assignment: CDR1 SGHVS and CDR2 FQNEAQ. The DNA of the CDR3 is TGTGCCAGCAGCCCGAGGACTGGGACGATCATTAATTCACCCCTCCACTTT. Protein: CASSPRTGTIINSPLHF. The entire variable domain, with the rest obtained from reference TRBV7-8 and TRBJ1-6, is as follows: GAGVSQSPRYKVAKRGQDVALRCDPISGHVSLFWYQQALGQGPEFLTYFQNEAQLDKSGLPSDRFFAERPEGSVSTLKIQRTQQEDSAVYLCASSPRTGTIINSPLHFGNGTRLTVT.

The chain has TRBV7-2 and TRBJ1-1, with 7 nucleotides matching TRBD1. V was clipped by 2 bases and J by 4 bases; unmatched bases: 4. The CDR3 sequence is 14 residues long. CDR1 and CDR2 from the germline V gene are SGHTA and FQGNSA. CDR3 in DNA: TGTGCCAGCAGCTTATTGAGGGGGCGCACTGAAGCTTTCTTT. Protein: CASSLLRGRTEAFF. Full variable domain (rest looked up from reference TRBV7-2 and TRBJ1-1): GAGVSQSPSNKVTEKGKDVELRCDPISGHTALYWYRQSLGQGLEFLIYFQGNSAPDKSGLPSDRFSAERTGGSVSTLTIQRTQQEDSAVYLCASSLLRGRTEAFFGQGTRLTVV.

The chain combines TRBV30 with TRBJ1-2; a weak D match, TRBD1 (6 bases). Germline values: CDR1 GTSNPN, CDR2 SVGIG (reference sequence). This CDR3 is built from 15 residues. With 2 bases removed from V and 2 bases from J, the gap between germline ends came to 15 bases. As DNA, the CDR3 is TGTGCCTGGAGTAGGGCAGGGGCCGCCAACTATGGCTACACCTTC. As protein: CAWSRAGAANYGYTF. Together with reference TRBV30 and TRBJ1-2, the CDR3 gives the full variable domain: SQTIHQWPATLVQPVGSPLSLECTVEGTSNPNLYWYRQAAGRGLQLLFYSVGIGQISSEVPQNLSASRPQDRQFILSSKKLLLSDSGFYLCAWSRAGAANYGYTFGSGTRLTVV.

The table lists this clone with a few counts. This chain uses TRBV6-6 with TRBJ1-5; D is undetermined. Trimming took 6 bases from V and 0 from J, leaving 15 bases between them. CDR1 MNHNY and CDR2 SVGAGI come from the germline V gene (reference sequence). This CDR3 region has 16 residues. CDR3 sequence: CASRPVRMGSNQPQHF. As DNA, the CDR3 is TGTGCCAGCAGACCTGTGCGGATGGGTAGCAATCAGCCCCAGCATTTT.

The gene calls are TRBV5-4 and TRBJ2-3; a possible D gene is TRBD1 (5 bases). Germline lookup yields CDR1 SGHNT and CDR2 YYREEE (reference sequence). Trimming removed 1 base at V and 1 base at J, with 7 bases between. The CDR3 is 14 residues long. The CDR3 DNA reads TGTGCCAGCAGCTTGCCGACAGGCACAGATACGCAGTATTTT. Translation gives CASSLPTGTDTQYF.

V is TRBV29-1 and J is TRBJ1-1; perhaps TRBD1 as D (5 bases). The V end lost 0 bases, the J end lost 4 bases, and 12 bases lay between the germline ends. The CDR3 contains 14 residues. Germline values: CDR1 SQVTM, CDR2 ANQGSEA. In nucleotides, the CDR3 is TGCAGCGTTGAAGAAGCAGGAAGGGGCACTGAAGCTTTCTTT. This translates into CSVEEAGRGTEAFF.

This chain joins TRBV15 and TRBJ1-5, with D possibly TRBD1 on 6 matching bases. V was pared by 1 base and J by 1 base, with 8 bases between. The CDR3 extends over 15 amino acids. Germline CDR1 and CDR2: LNHNV and YYDKDF (reference sequence). CDR3 region: CATSRGTASNQPQHF. CDR3 DNA: TGTGCCACCAGCAGAGGGACAGCGAGCAATCAGCCCCAGCATTTT.

In its sample, this clone was seen a few times. CDR3 coding DNA: TGCGCCAGCAGCGCGACTAGCGGGACGCAGGAGCAGTACTTC. This gives the protein CASSATSGTQEQYF. The chain combines TRBV4-1 with TRBJ2-7; 11 positions agree with TRBD2. Germline values: CDR1 MGHRA, CDR2 YSYEKL. The CDR3 loop spans 14 amino acids. The junction had 7 bases not matched to a gene; V was cut back by 5 bases and J by 7 bases.

The chain employs TRBV7-2 and TRBJ1-5; tentatively, D is TRBD1 (5 bases). The CDR3 runs 14 residues. Trimming pared 4 bases from V and 12 bases from J, leaving 19 bases between. Germline CDR1 reads SGHTA; CDR2 reads FQGNSA. The CDR3 here is CASSSTGRRGFQHF. The CDR3 DNA reads as TGTGCCAGCAGCTCAACGGGAAGGAGGGGTTTCCAGCATTTT.

The CDR3 spells CASSPGTYWEKLFF. In nucleotides, the CDR3 is TGTGCCAGCAGTCCCGGGACATATTGGGAAAAACTGTTTTTT. The chain joins TRBV27 to TRBJ1-4; tentative D call: TRBD1 (6 bases). V was pared by 5 bases and J by 8 bases, with 15 bases between. This CDR3 contains 14 residues. The germline CDR1 and CDR2 sequences are MNHEY and SMNVEV (reference sequence).

This chain connects TRBV6-1 to TRBJ2-7; D possibly corresponds to TRBD1 (6 bases). V lost 5 bases and J 6 bases, leaving 17 bases between the germline ends. Germline CDR1 MNHNS, CDR2 SASEGT. The CDR3 is made up of 14 amino acids. For the CDR3, the DNA is TGTGCCAGCAGTACACAGGGAGCTCTACTCGAGCAGTACTTC. As protein: CASSTQGALLEQYF.

The rearrangement joins TRBV6-5 to TRBJ1-1; no clear D gene. V was pared by 0 bases and J by 0 bases, with 11 bases between. From germline, CDR1 is MNHEY and CDR2 SVGAGI. The CDR3 covers 16 residues. The CDR3 is CASSYSAAYMNTEAFF. The CDR3 nucleotides are TGTGCCAGCAGTTACTCGGCGGCCTATATGAACACTGAAGCTTTCTTT.

CDR3 sequence (DNA): TGTGCCAGCAGCCCCGGATCCGCTAACCCTGAAGCTTTCTTT. It codes for CASSPGSANPEAFF. V is TRBV7-2 and J is TRBJ1-1; D not resolved. Trimming removed 5 bases from V and 6 bases from J, with 16 bases in between. The CDR3 contains 14 residues. Germline CDR1 is SGHTA and CDR2 is FQGNSA.

The rearrangement links TRBV4-3 to TRBJ2-1; TRBD1 matches 7 bases. Germline V gene lookup returns CDR1 LGHNA and CDR2 YSLEER. CDR3 size: 15 residues. V was pared by 1 base and J by 6 bases, with 6 bases of the junction left unmatched. Here the CDR3 reads CASSQAGTAINEQFF. The CDR3 region has the DNA TGCGCCAGCAGCCAAGCTGGGACAGCAATCAATGAGCAGTTCTTC.

The chain joins TRBV9 to TRBJ1-3; D gene uncertain. Trimming stripped 3 bases from V and 4 bases from J, with 14 bases between. Germline V gene lookup returns CDR1 SGDLS and CDR2 YYNGEE. The CDR3 is made up of 15 amino acids. As DNA, the CDR3 is TGTGCCAGCAGCGCCCCCAAAGGCCCCGGAAACACCATATATTTT. Its translation is CASSAPKGPGNTIYF.

The chain carries TRBV18 and TRBJ2-7; D is undetermined. Per the germline V gene, CDR1 is KGHSH and CDR2 is LQKENI. V lost 1 base to trimming and J lost 1 base, with 11 bases between them. CDR3 length equals 15 residues. CDR3 amino acids: CASSPQPHPSYEQYF. The DNA of the CDR3 is TGTGCCAGCTCACCACAGCCACACCCTTCCTACGAGCAGTACTTC.

This clone was counted a single time. The chain recombines TRBV5-6 with TRBJ1-5, with a possible D match to TRBD1 (5 bases). The CDR3 covers 18 residues. V lost 4 bases to trimming and J lost 0 bases, with 20 bases between them. Germline V CDR1 and CDR2: SGHDT, YYEEEE. CDR3 sequence (DNA): TGTGCCAGCAGCAATTTCGGGGGTTCCGTATATAGCAATCAGCCCCAGCATTTT. Its translation: CASSNFGGSVYSNQPQHF.

The chain combines TRBV7-9 with TRBJ1-4; D gene uncertain. The CDR3 has 12 amino acids. CDR1 and CDR2 (germline): SEHNR, FQNEAQ (reference sequence). V was trimmed by 3 bases and J by 8 bases, leaving 7 bases between them. This CDR3 reads CASSFGGEKLFF. Here the CDR3 DNA reads TGTGCCAGCAGCTTTGGAGGGGAAAAACTGTTTTTT.

In DNA, the CDR3 is TGTGCCAGCAGCTGGGGACTAGCGGTAGGCCGGGGTGAGCAGTTCTTC. Residues: CASSWGLAVGRGEQFF. This chain links TRBV11-2 with TRBJ2-1, with TRBD2 matching 11 bases. CDR1 is SGHAT, CDR2 FQNNGV, per germline. This CDR3 spans 16 amino acids. J gave up 9 bases and V 4 bases, and 11 bases lay outside the gene matches.

The chain is built from TRBV18 and TRBJ2-1, with 9 bases lining up with TRBD1. V was clipped by 1 base and J by 2 bases; unmatched bases: 3. The CDR3 covers 16 residues. Germline V gene lookup returns CDR1 KGHSH and CDR2 LQKENI. CDR3 nucleotide sequence: TGTGCCAGCTCACCACAGGGACAGGGAACCTACAATGAGCAGTTCTTC. The encoded protein is CASSPQGQGTYNEQFF.

The chain couples TRBV30 to TRBJ2-2; 15 nucleotides agree with TRBD2. Trimming cost V 2 bases and J 1 base; bases outside gene matches: 8. From germline, CDR1 is GTSNPN and CDR2 SVGIG (reference sequence). The CDR3 has 19 amino acids. This CDR3 reads CAWSKRGLAGGRNTGELFF. Written as DNA, the CDR3 is TGTGCCTGGAGTAAACGGGGACTAGCGGGGGGCCGGAACACCGGGGAGCTGTTTTTT.

V is TRBV19 and J is TRBJ2-5; D ambiguous. V lost 4 bases to trimming and J lost 5 bases, with 17 bases between them. Germline CDR1 and CDR2: LNHDA and SQIVND (reference sequence). The CDR3 loop spans 15 amino acids. The CDR3 is CASSTTPAGDETQYF. In DNA, the CDR3 is TGTGCCAGTAGTACGACCCCGGCAGGCGATGAGACCCAGTACTTC.

CDR3 region: CASRADRRLLYGYTF. Written as DNA, the CDR3 is TGTGCCAGCAGAGCGGACAGGCGACTACTCTATGGCTACACCTTC. The chain employs TRBV28 and TRBJ1-2, with 7 positions matching TRBD1. The germline CDR1 and CDR2 sequences are MDHEN and SYDVKM. CDR3 length equals 15 residues. J was trimmed by 4 bases and V by 6 bases; bases with no gene match: 11.

Here the CDR3 reads CASSLQGLDSPLHF. CDR3 DNA sequence: TGTGCCAGCAGCTTACAGGGATTAGATTCACCCCTCCACTTT. This chain joins TRBV11-2 and TRBJ1-6; D is perhaps TRBD1 (5 bases). Trimming removed 2 bases from V and 8 bases from J, with 10 bases in between. This CDR3 spans 14 amino acids. Per the germline V gene, CDR1 is SGHAT and CDR2 is FQNNGV.

The chain is built from TRBV27 and TRBJ1-1, with D possibly matching TRBD1 (6 bases). This CDR3 comprises 15 residues. In germline, CDR1 is MNHEY, CDR2 SMNVEV (reference sequence). Trimming pared 5 bases from V and 1 base from J, leaving 14 bases between. As DNA, the CDR3 is TGTGCCAGCAGTCCAGACAGGTATCCGAACACTGAAGCTTTCTTT. Translation gives CASSPDRYPNTEAFF.

V usage is TRBV7-9 and J usage is TRBJ2-2; D gene uncertain. Germline V gives CDR1 SEHNR, CDR2 FQNEAQ (reference sequence). This CDR3 region has 11 residues. The V gene lost 5 bases and the J gene lost 13 bases, with 11 bases spanning the gap. The CDR3 nucleotides are TGTGCCAGCAGCGCTCAGGTGGGGCTGTTTTTT. Its translation is CASSAQVGLFF. Full variable domain (remainder filled in from reference TRBV7-9 and TRBJ2-2): DTGVSQNPRHKITKRGQNVTFRCDPISEHNRLYWYRQTLGQGPEFLTYFQNEAQLEKSRLLSDRFSAERPKGSFSTLEIQRTEQGDSAMYLCASSAQVGLFFGEGSRLTVL.

The V call is TRBV18, the J call TRBJ1-5; D remains ambiguous. Germline V lookup: CDR1 KGHSH, CDR2 LQKENI. This CDR3 is 13 amino acids long. Between the trimmed V and J ends, which lost 3 bases and 3 bases, there was a span of 6 bases. As DNA, the CDR3 is TGTGCCAGCTCACCGACGGACAATCAGCCCCAGCATTTT. It encodes CASSPTDNQPQHF.